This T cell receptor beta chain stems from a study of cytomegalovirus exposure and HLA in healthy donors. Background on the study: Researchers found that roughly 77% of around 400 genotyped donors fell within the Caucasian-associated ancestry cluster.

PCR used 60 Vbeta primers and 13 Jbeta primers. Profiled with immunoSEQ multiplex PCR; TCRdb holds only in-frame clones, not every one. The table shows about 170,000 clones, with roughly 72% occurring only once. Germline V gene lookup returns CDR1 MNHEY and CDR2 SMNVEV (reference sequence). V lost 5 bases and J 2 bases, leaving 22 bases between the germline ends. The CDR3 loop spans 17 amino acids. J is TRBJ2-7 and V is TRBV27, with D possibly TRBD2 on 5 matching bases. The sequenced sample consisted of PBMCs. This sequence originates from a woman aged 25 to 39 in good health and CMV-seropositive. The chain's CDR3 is CASSPLAIGVSPYEQYF. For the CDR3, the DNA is TGTGCCAGCAGTCCACTGGCGATCGGGGTCTCACCCTACGAGCAGTACTTC.